These 3 T cell receptor beta chains came from one sample sequenced in a study of T-cell memory formation after mild COVID-19. TCRdb analysed the 5' RACE reads with MiXCR anew, one entry per CDR3 protein. The sample lists 250,000 to 300,000 distinct CDR3 sequences, roughly 15% occurring once. Specimen: PBMCs or a T cell subset sorted from them (not recorded which). The receptors were sampled from a man aged 18 to 30 who had mild COVID-19 (a few samples of this study predate the infection). Cell type and time point are not known.

This clonotype was recorded a few times. The chain is built from TRBV10-3 and TRBJ2-3; D unclear. Germline loops: CDR1 ENHRY, CDR2 SYGVKD. Trimming stripped 3 bases from V and 0 bases from J, with 7 bases between. The CDR3 length is 14 residues. CDR3 DNA sequence: TGTGCCATCAGTGATGACGGGAGCACAGATACGCAGTATTTT. Translated, it gives CAISDDGSTDTQYF.

This clonotype occurred a few times. The rearrangement joins TRBV6-5 to TRBJ2-1; tentative D call: TRBD2 (6 bases). The V gene lost 10 bases and the J gene lost 4 bases, with 8 bases spanning the gap. CDR1 MNHEY and CDR2 SVGAGI come from the germline V gene. The CDR3 covers 11 residues. CDR3 residues: CATGTYNEQFF. The CDR3 DNA reads as TGTGCCACCGGGACTTACAATGAGCAGTTCTTC.

The chain is built from TRBV4-3 and TRBJ2-7; D is possibly TRBD1 (5 bases). The V end lost 0 bases, the J end lost 1 base, and 10 bases lay between the germline ends. The CDR3 runs 15 residues. CDR1 and CDR2 from the germline V gene are LGHNA and YSLEER. The CDR3 loop reads CASSQDREGSYEQYF. CDR3 DNA: TGCGCCAGCAGCCAAGACAGGGAAGGGTCCTACGAGCAGTACTTC.